The 18 T cell receptor beta chains given below trace back to one sample, sequenced in a study of control samples from healthy donors and cancer patients. Profiling relied on immunoSEQ multiplex PCR, and the TCRdb table lists in-frame clones only, not all of them. Of about 130,000 clones in the sample, about nine tenths were seen once. Sequencing was done on a sample of blood. Every receptor here comes from a man aged 40-50 years in good health.

Only one count was recorded for this clone. The rearrangement uses TRBV27 and TRBJ2-7; 8 nucleotides align to TRBD2. The CDR3 extends over 14 amino acids. In germline, CDR1 is MNHEY, CDR2 SMNVEV (reference sequence). The J segment lost 1 base and the V segment lost 6 bases, leaving 5 bases of the junction unmatched. DNA of the CDR3: TGTGCCAGCAGAGCAAGCGGGGGTTCCTACGAGCAGTACTTC. Translated, it gives CASRASGGSYEQYF.

This clone was observed once. CDR3 bases: TGTGCCAGCAGTACCAATAATAGGAACACCATATATTTT. It specifies CASSTNNRNTIYF. The rearrangement links TRBV12-3 or TRBV12-4 to TRBJ1-3; D ambiguous. The length of the CDR3 is 13 residues. V dropped 5 bases and J dropped 7 bases, with 12 bases sitting between them.

The V gene is TRBV5-1, the J gene TRBJ2-7, with D unresolved. This CDR3 is 13 amino acids long. CDR1 and CDR2 (germline): SGHRS, YFSETQ. Trimming removed 2 bases from V and 3 bases from J, with 9 bases in between. The CDR3 bases are TGCGCCAGCAGCTTCGCTAGTAACTACGAGCAGTACTTC. Its protein is CASSFASNYEQYF.

V and J are TRBV6-5 and TRBJ1-5; no reliable D call. Trimming took 6 bases from V and 2 from J, leaving 11 bases between them. Germline-derived CDR1 and CDR2 are MNHEY and SVGAGI. The CDR3 runs to 14 residues. Written as DNA, the CDR3 is TGTGCCAGCAGCTCCGGTGGGGGCAATCAGCCCCAGCATTTT. It specifies CASSSGGGNQPQHF.

The gene calls are TRBV19 and TRBJ1-1; the D gene is possibly TRBD1 (6 bases). The CDR3 covers 15 residues. The V end was cut by 8 bases, the J end by 4 bases, with 20 bases between. Looked up from germline, CDR1 is LNHDA and CDR2 is SQIVND (reference sequence). CDR3 amino acids: CASSYTGAFGTEAFF. The CDR3 nucleotides read TGTGCCAGTTCCTATACGGGGGCTTTTGGCACTGAAGCTTTCTTT.

This rearrangement joins TRBV9 to TRBJ2-7; 9 bases align to TRBD1. V shed 2 bases, J shed 5 bases, and the junction held 8 bases outside the gene matches. The V gene's germline CDR1 is SGDLS and CDR2 YYNGEE. The CDR3 is 15 residues long. CDR3 nucleotide sequence: TGTGCCAGCAGCGTGGAAGGACAGGGGAAGGACGAGCAGTACTTC. It translates to CASSVEGQGKDEQYF. Filled out from reference TRBV9 and TRBJ2-7, the complete variable domain reads DSGVTQTPKHLITATGQRVTLRCSPRSGDLSVYWYQQSLDQGLQFLIQYYNGEERAKGNILERFSAQQFPDLHSELNLSSLELGDSALYFCASSVEGQGKDEQYFGPGTRLTVT.

This clone has just a few counts. J is TRBJ1-4 and V is TRBV2; TRBD1 matches at 7 bases. The J segment lost 8 bases and the V segment lost 3 bases, leaving 6 bases of the junction unmatched. The CDR3 is 14 residues long. The V gene's germline CDR1 is SNHLY and CDR2 FYNNEI. DNA for the CDR3: TGTGCCAGCAGTGAGGGGACAGTTCGGGAAAAACTGTTTTTT. Its translation: CASSEGTVREKLFF.

This clone turned up a few times. This sequence joins TRBV3-1 (or the pseudogene TRBV3-2) and TRBJ1-2, with D perhaps TRBD1 (5 bases). The CDR3 is 15 residues long. Germline-derived CDR1 and CDR2 are LGHDT and YNNKEL (reference sequence). V was clipped by 2 bases and J by 4 bases, with 14 bases between them. In nucleotides, the CDR3 is TGTGCCAGCAGCCAATCGGGGCTGTTTCCCTATGGCTACACCTTC. Its protein is CASSQSGLFPYGYTF.

This clone was seen a few times. This chain connects TRBV7-2 to TRBJ1-2; D not resolved. Germline assignment: CDR1 SGHTA and CDR2 FQGNSA. The CDR3 runs to 13 residues. V lost 0 bases to trimming and J lost 2 bases, with 4 bases between them. The chain's CDR3 is CASSLAGNYGYTF. The CDR3 nucleotides read TGTGCCAGCAGCTTAGCAGGGAACTATGGCTACACCTTC.

The chain uses TRBV11-3 and TRBJ1-1; D gene ambiguous. CDR1 is SGHNT and CDR2 is YENEEA in the germline V gene. Trimming stripped 0 bases from V and 0 bases from J, with 2 bases between. The CDR3 contains 13 residues. CDR3 DNA sequence: TGTGCCAGCAGCTTAGATATGAACACTGAAGCTTTCTTT. Translated: CASSLDMNTEAFF. Variable domain in full (rest from reference TRBV11-3 and TRBJ1-1): EAGVVQSPRYKIIEKKQPVAFWCNPISGHNTLYWYLQNLGQGPELLIRYENEEAVDDSQLPKDRFSAERLKGVDSTLKIQPAELGDSAVYLCASSLDMNTEAFFGQGTRLTVV.

V gene TRBV5-1 combines with J gene TRBJ1-2; D is uncertain. The CDR3 length is 13 residues. The V and J ends lost 0 bases and 3 bases respectively, with 6 bases between them. Germline V gives CDR1 SGHRS, CDR2 YFSETQ. CDR3 DNA: TGCGCCAGCAGCTTGGTCCCAGACTATGGCTACACCTTC. Amino acid sequence: CASSLVPDYGYTF.

The chain uses TRBV30 and TRBJ1-4; D gene unclear. There are 13 residues in the CDR3. Germline V lookup: CDR1 GTSNPN, CDR2 SVGIG (reference sequence). V was pared by 8 bases and J by 8 bases, with 18 bases between. The CDR3 sequence is CALEFPGGEKLFF. CDR3 nucleotide sequence: TGTGCCCTGGAGTTTCCGGGAGGAGAAAAACTGTTTTTT.

V usage is TRBV7-6 and J usage is TRBJ1-6; tentatively, D is TRBD1 (6 bases). This CDR3 spans 15 amino acids. V lost 5 bases to trimming and J lost 5 bases, with 13 bases between them. Germline CDR1 and CDR2: SGHVS and FNYEAQ. The chain's CDR3 is CASSQGGRHNSPLHF. The CDR3 bases are TGTGCCAGCAGCCAAGGGGGTCGGCATAATTCACCCCTCCACTTT.

Regarding this clone: This sample includes further DNA sequences coding for the same CDR3. The chain has TRBV9 and TRBJ1-3; D is uncertain. The CDR3 totals 14 residues. Trimming shortened V by 2 bases and J by 0 bases, and 6 bases separated the two germline ends. The germline CDR1 and CDR2 sequences are SGDLS and YYNGEE. The CDR3, as DNA: TGTGCCAGCAGCGTTACAGACTCTGGAAACACCATATATTTT. Encoded protein: CASSVTDSGNTIYF. Drawing the rest from reference TRBV9 and TRBJ1-3, the complete variable domain is DSGVTQTPKHLITATGQRVTLRCSPRSGDLSVYWYQQSLDQGLQFLIQYYNGEERAKGNILERFSAQQFPDLHSELNLSSLELGDSALYFCASSVTDSGNTIYFGEGSWLTVV.

V gene TRBV13 combines with J gene TRBJ2-7; 9 bases map to TRBD2. Germline CDR1 reads PRHDT; CDR2 reads FYEKMQ (reference sequence). V lost 5 bases and J lost 8; bases outside the gene matches: 13. The CDR3 is made up of 15 amino acids. As DNA, the CDR3 is TGTGCCAGCAGCACGCCAGGGAGCGGGGGGAGACAGCAGTACTTC. Protein: CASSTPGSGGRQQYF. Drawing the rest from reference TRBV13 and TRBJ2-7, the complete variable domain is AAGVIQSPRHLIKEKRETATLKCYPIPRHDTVYWYQQGPGQDPQFLISFYEKMQSDKGSIPDRFSAQQFSDYHSELNMSSLELGDSALYFCASSTPGSGGRQQYFGPGTRLTVT.

The chain is built from TRBV7-9 and TRBJ2-7; unclear D gene. V gave up 1 base and J gave up 3 bases, with 4 bases separating them. Germline CDR1 reads SEHNR; CDR2 reads FQNEAQ (reference sequence). This CDR3 comprises 12 residues. The CDR3 sequence: CASSLEVYEQYF. CDR3 nucleotide sequence: TGTGCCAGCAGCTTAGAAGTCTACGAGCAGTACTTC.

This CDR3 reads CASKRDSYGYTF. Here the CDR3 DNA reads TGTGCCAGTAAACGGGACAGCTATGGCTACACCTTC. The gene calls are TRBV19 and TRBJ1-2; TRBD1 matches at 7 bases. CDR1 is LNHDA, CDR2 SQIVND, per germline (reference sequence). This CDR3 contains 12 residues. Trimming took 7 bases from V and 4 from J; bases not matched to a gene: 3.

The count of this clone is one. The V call is TRBV6-5, the J call TRBJ1-1; D is perhaps TRBD1 (6 bases). Trimming stripped 5 bases from V and 4 bases from J, with 14 bases between. Germline values: CDR1 MNHEY, CDR2 SVGAGI. The CDR3 length is 14 residues. CDR3 coding DNA: TGTGCCAGCAGTCTAGGGGGTTCGAGCACTGAAGCTTTCTTT. Its protein product is CASSLGGSSTEAFF.